Included here is one T cell receptor beta chain sequence, with context. The germline V gene encodes CDR1 GTSNPN and CDR2 SVGIG (reference sequence). V was cut by 2 bases and J by 4 bases, with 14 bases left in between. CDR3 size: 14 residues. This entry comes from a study of blood T cell repertoires in COVID-19. Study as a whole: COVID-19 samples from acute and convalescent phases originated in the United States, Italy and Spain. The analysed material was cDNA or gDNA that came from T cells, B-cell-depleted T cells, or PBMCs.

Per the study methods: Cell counts per sample came from amplifying reference gene primers. TCRdb's table, derived via immunoSEQ multiplex PCR, lists solely in-frame clones and lacks some. The V and J calls and the clone size are those of that table, but D and trimming were determined from the DNA. The table lists 150,000 to 200,000 clones, 88% of them singletons. This TCR derives from a woman in her 30s with acute or convalescent COVID-19. The sequenced sample was peripheral blood. The J gene is TRBJ1-2, the V gene TRBV30; tentatively, D is TRBD1 (6 bases). CDR3 amino acids: CAWSLGGGPYGYTF. For the CDR3, the DNA is TGTGCCTGGAGTCTCGGGGGGGGGCCCTATGGCTACACCTTC.